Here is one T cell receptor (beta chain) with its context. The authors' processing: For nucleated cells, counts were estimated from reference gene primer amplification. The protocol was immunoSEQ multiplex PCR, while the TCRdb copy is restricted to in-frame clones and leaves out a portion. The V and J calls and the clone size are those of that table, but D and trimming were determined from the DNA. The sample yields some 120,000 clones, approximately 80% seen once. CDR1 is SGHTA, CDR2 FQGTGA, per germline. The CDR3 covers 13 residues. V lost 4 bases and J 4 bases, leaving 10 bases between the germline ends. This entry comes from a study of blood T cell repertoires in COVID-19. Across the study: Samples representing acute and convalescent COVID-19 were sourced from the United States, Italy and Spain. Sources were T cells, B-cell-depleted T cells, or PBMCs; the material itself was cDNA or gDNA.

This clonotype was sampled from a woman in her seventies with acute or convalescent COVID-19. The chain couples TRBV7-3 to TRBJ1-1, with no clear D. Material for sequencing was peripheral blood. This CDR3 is CASSSSGFTEAFF. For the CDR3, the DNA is TGTGCCAGCAGCTCGTCAGGATTCACTGAAGCTTTCTTT.